This is a list of T cell receptor beta chains from one sample in a study of blood T cell repertoires in COVID-19. Repertoires were generated with immunoSEQ multiplex PCR, while TCRdb's copy carries only in-frame clones and drops some. The data contain fewer than 200,000 clones, roughly 79% of them seen just once; the ten biggest clones take up 10% to 15%. Sequenced sample: peripheral blood. The origin of the receptors is a woman of 80 years or more with COVID-19, enrolled during active disease. The CDR3 runs from the conserved cysteine through the conserved F or W. Fields, in order: CDR3 DNA, CDR3 protein, clone size, D gene, V gene, J gene. A D gene is named only where the DNA matches it firmly. Size tells how often a clone was seen (once, few, many) or the class of an expanded clone, and some rows leave it out.

TGTGCCACCAGTGAGGAGGGATTCCTTGGCTACACCTTC	CATSEEGFLGYTF	few	.	TRBV24-1	TRBJ1-2
TGCAGCGTTGTGACAGGGAGCTCCTACGAGCAGTACTTC	CSVVTGSSYEQYF	.	TRBD1	TRBV29-1	TRBJ2-7
TGTGCCAGCAGCTCGGGTTGGGTTTCGGGAAATTCACCCCTCCACTTT	CASSSGWVSGNSPLHF	.	.	TRBV7-9	TRBJ1-6
TGTGCCAGCAGCTTGACAGGGGGCGCGAGGTACGAGCAGTACTTC	CASSLTGGARYEQYF	.	TRBD1	TRBV7-2	TRBJ2-7
TGTGCCACCAGCAGGGTATACAGGAGCTCTGGAAACACCATATATTTT	CATSRVYRSSGNTIYF	.	.	TRBV15	TRBJ1-3
TGTGCCAGCAGTTCCGGGACAGACTACAATGAGCAGTTCTTC	CASSSGTDYNEQFF	.	TRBD1	TRBV27	TRBJ2-1
TGTGCCAGTAGTACTGACCGGGACAGGGCCAATCAGCCCCAGCATTTT	CASSTDRDRANQPQHF	.	TRBD1	TRBV19	TRBJ1-5
TGCGCCAGCAGCTACCTATACGGGACAGGGGGCTACGAGCAGTACTTC	CASSYLYGTGGYEQYF	.	TRBD1	TRBV4-1	TRBJ2-7
TGTGCCAGCTCACCCACTCCGGACAGGGCCCTCCAAGAGACCCAGTACTTC	CASSPTPDRALQETQYF	.	TRBD1	TRBV18	TRBJ2-5
TGTGCCAGCAGTTCGAGGGGCAATCAGCCCCAGCATTTT	CASSSRGNQPQHF	.	.	TRBV27	TRBJ1-5
TGTGCCAGCGATACAGGGCGGGAGAGTGAGCAGTTCTTC	CASDTGRESEQFF	.	.	TRBV2	TRBJ2-1
TGCGCCAGCAGCCAAGGGGGTAGAGGGTCCTCCTACAATGAGCAGTTCTTC	CASSQGGRGSSYNEQFF	once	.	TRBV4-1	TRBJ2-1
TGTGCCAGTCTACGGGGGGCAGGTAATTCACCCCTCCACTTT	CASLRGAGNSPLHF	.	.	TRBV28	TRBJ1-6
TGTGCCAGCAGTTCCCCTACGGGGGGGGGCGTTCGGTATGGCTACACCTTC	CASSSPTGGGVRYGYTF	.	.	TRBV28	TRBJ1-2
TGTGCCAGCACCATTAACAATGAGCAGTTCTTC	CASTINNEQFF	.	.	TRBV7-9	TRBJ2-1
TGCGCCAGCAGCCAAGCTACAGCATGGCGTAGCATTCAGTACTTC	CASSQATAWRSIQYF	.	.	TRBV4-1	TRBJ2-4
TGTGCCAGCAGCCCCATTGCAGGCACACCCACCCCAGCATATTTT	CASSPIAGTPTPAYF	.	.	TRBV9	TRBJ1-3
TGTGCCAGCAGCTTGTCCGGACAGGGACTCTCAGCTTTCTTT	CASSLSGQGLSAFF	.	TRBD1	TRBV5-4	TRBJ1-1
TGTGCCAGCAGCTTAGGGGGACAGGGGTGGGATGAGCAGTTCTTC	CASSLGGQGWDEQFF	few	TRBD1	TRBV11-1	TRBJ2-1
TGTGCCAGTAGTATCCGTGCGGGGTGGGAGCAGTACTTC	CASSIRAGWEQYF	.	.	TRBV19	TRBJ2-7
TGCGCCAGCAGTCAAGGCGGGAGGGCGGCCGGAGAGACCCAGTACTTC	CASSQGGRAAGETQYF	.	TRBD2	TRBV5-1	TRBJ2-5
TGTGCCAGCAGCAGACAGGGCTATCAGCCCCAGCATTTT	CASSRQGYQPQHF	once	TRBD1	TRBV5-4	TRBJ1-5
TGTGCCAGCAGCTTAGAGGGGACAGGGGGCTCCTACGAGCAGTACTTC	CASSLEGTGGSYEQYF	.	TRBD1	TRBV7-8	TRBJ2-7
TGTGCCAGCAGCTACCCCGCGGCGGGTTCGGGCACAGATACGCAGTATTTT	CASSYPAAGSGTDTQYF	.	.	TRBV5-4	TRBJ2-3
TGTGCCAGTAGTATACGTCAGGGGTTATACGAGCAGTACTTC	CASSIRQGLYEQYF	.	.	TRBV19	TRBJ2-7
TGTGCCAGCAGTGAAGTGTACGGAGCGAACCTCCTTTACAATGAGCAGTTCTTC	CASSEVYGANLLYNEQFF	.	.	TRBV6-1	TRBJ2-1
TGTGCCAGCACCTTTTCAGGGTCACCCCTCCACTTT	CASTFSGSPLHF	.	.	TRBV12-3/TRBV12-4	TRBJ1-6
TGTGCCAGCAGCCGCGAGAACAGGGTGGCGGGCTACACCTTC	CASSRENRVAGYTF	.	.	TRBV7-9	TRBJ1-2
TGTGCCAGCAGCTCGATGGGACAGGGGTCCCATACGCAGTATTTT	CASSSMGQGSHTQYF	.	TRBD1	TRBV2	TRBJ2-3
TGTGCCATCGGGGACAGGGGTAACTATGGCTACACCTTC	CAIGDRGNYGYTF	.	TRBD1	TRBV2	TRBJ1-2
TGCGCCAGTACAGCGGGATTCACAGATACGCAGTATTTT	CASTAGFTDTQYF	.	TRBD2	TRBV5-1	TRBJ2-3
TGTGCCAGTAGTATCTCCCAGGGGGCACTTGGAAACACCATATATTTT	CASSISQGALGNTIYF	.	TRBD1	TRBV19	TRBJ1-3
TGTGCCAGCAACCCTCTAGCGGGGGGGCGTCACCAGTACTTC	CASNPLAGGRHQYF	.	TRBD2	TRBV28	TRBJ2-7
TGTGCCAGCAGCCAAGGGGACAGGGTCTTCGAGCAGTACTTC	CASSQGDRVFEQYF	.	TRBD1	TRBV3-1/TRBV3-2	TRBJ2-7
TGTGCCAGTAACAGGGACGGCAGCGGGGGGTCCTATAATTCACCCCTCCACTTT	CASNRDGSGGSYNSPLHF	.	.	TRBV19	TRBJ1-6
TGCGCCAGCAGCTCGGTAGCGACAGATACGCAGTATTTT	CASSSVATDTQYF	.	.	TRBV5-1	TRBJ2-3
TGTGCCAGCAGCGGACAACAGAACACTGAAGCTTTCTTT	CASSGQQNTEAFF	.	.	TRBV7-2	TRBJ1-1
TGTGCCAGCAGTTACTCGAGGGTCCTCTCCTACGAGCAGTACTTC	CASSYSRVLSYEQYF	once	.	TRBV6-2/TRBV6-3	TRBJ2-7
TGTGCCAGCAGCACGGGACTAGCGGGCTCCTACGAGCAGTACTTC	CASSTGLAGSYEQYF	.	TRBD2	TRBV14	TRBJ2-7
TGTGCCAGCAGCTTAGGTCAGGGGTTCACAGATACGCAGTATTTT	CASSLGQGFTDTQYF	.	.	TRBV13	TRBJ2-3
TGTGCCAGCAGCCAAAGCGGCAACTACAATGAGCAGTTCTTC	CASSQSGNYNEQFF	.	.	TRBV3-1/TRBV3-2	TRBJ2-1
TGCGCCAGCAGCTCGGGGGGAGGTCCGGAGAATTCACCCCTCCACTTT	CASSSGGGPENSPLHF	once	.	TRBV5-1	TRBJ1-6
TGTGCCAGCAGTTTTCGGGGGAGACATTCACCCCTCCACTTT	CASSFRGRHSPLHF	once	.	TRBV27	TRBJ1-6
TGTGCCAGCAGTCCTAGGACAGGGAATACTGAAGCTTTCTTT	CASSPRTGNTEAFF	.	TRBD1	TRBV6-5	TRBJ1-1
TGTGCCAGTAGTCGGACTAGCGGGGGGCAAGAGACCCAGTACTTC	CASSRTSGGQETQYF	.	TRBD2	TRBV19	TRBJ2-5
TGTGCCAGCAGTTACTCTTATAACACTGAAGCTTTCTTT	CASSYSYNTEAFF	.	.	TRBV6-6	TRBJ1-1
TGTGCCAGCCAAGGACTAACCCGCGAGCAGTACTTC	CASQGLTREQYF	.	.	TRBV11-3	TRBJ2-7
TGTGCCAGCAGTGAAGGAACCCGGACAGCAGAATTCTTT	CASSEGTRTAEFF	.	.	TRBV6-1	TRBJ1-1
TGTGCCAGCAGTTACTCGGTAGCAACTAATGAAAAACTGTTTTTT	CASSYSVATNEKLFF	few	.	TRBV6-6	TRBJ1-4
TGCAGTGCTAGAGATCGGACTGAAGCTTTCTTT	CSARDRTEAFF	few	.	TRBV20-1	TRBJ1-1
TGTGCCAGCACCTCCCTGCGGGGTATGGGGGAGACCCAGTACTTC	CASTSLRGMGETQYF	.	.	TRBV2	TRBJ2-5
TGCAGTGCTAGTAGCCCTAGCATTGGAGAGACCCAGTACTTC	CSASSPSIGETQYF	few	.	TRBV20-1	TRBJ2-5
TGCGCCAGCAGCTTTGCCAGAACAGACAATGAGCAGTTCTTC	CASSFARTDNEQFF	.	.	TRBV5-1	TRBJ2-1
TGTGCCAGCTCACCACGCAGCGGGGTCTGGGAGCTGTTTTTT	CASSPRSGVWELFF	.	TRBD2	TRBV18	TRBJ2-2
TGTGCCAGCAGTTTACTCGGGGGGGCGTATGGCTACACCTTC	CASSLLGGAYGYTF	.	.	TRBV28	TRBJ1-2
TGCGCCAGCAGCTTGGAGGCAGGATCCTACGAGCAGTACTTC	CASSLEAGSYEQYF	.	.	TRBV5-1	TRBJ2-7
TGTGCCAGCTCACCACGGACTCTAGGGTACCAAGAGACCCAGTACTTC	CASSPRTLGYQETQYF	.	.	TRBV18	TRBJ2-5
TGTGCCAGCAGCCCAGTAGCGGGAGGGGGCAATGAGCAGTTCTTC	CASSPVAGGGNEQFF	few	TRBD2	TRBV4-2	TRBJ2-1
TGTGCCAGCAGCCCCCGGGACAGGGATTACGAGCAGTACTTC	CASSPRDRDYEQYF	.	TRBD1	TRBV7-9	TRBJ2-7